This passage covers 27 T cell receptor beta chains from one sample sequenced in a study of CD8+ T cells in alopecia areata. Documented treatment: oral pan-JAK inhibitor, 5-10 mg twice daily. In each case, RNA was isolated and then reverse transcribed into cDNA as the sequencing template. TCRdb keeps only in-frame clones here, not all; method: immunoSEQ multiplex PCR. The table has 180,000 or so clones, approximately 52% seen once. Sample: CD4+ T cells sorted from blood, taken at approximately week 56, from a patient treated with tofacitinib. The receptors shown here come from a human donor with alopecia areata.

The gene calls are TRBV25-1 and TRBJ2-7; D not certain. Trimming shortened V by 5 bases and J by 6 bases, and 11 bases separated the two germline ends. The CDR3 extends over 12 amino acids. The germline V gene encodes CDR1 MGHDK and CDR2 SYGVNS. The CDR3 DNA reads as TGTGCCAGCAGTAAGGAGCTGGGCGAGCAGTACTTC. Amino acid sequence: CASSKELGEQYF.

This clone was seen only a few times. Here the CDR3 DNA reads TGCAGCGCCGCATCCGGGCTAGATGAGGAAAGCAATGAGCAGTTCTTC. Translation: CSAASGLDEESNEQFF. The J gene is TRBJ2-1, the V gene TRBV29-1, with D uncertain. The CDR3 is 16 residues long. Per the germline V gene, CDR1 is SQVTM and CDR2 is ANQGSEA. Trimming stripped 7 bases from V and 6 bases from J, with 25 bases between.

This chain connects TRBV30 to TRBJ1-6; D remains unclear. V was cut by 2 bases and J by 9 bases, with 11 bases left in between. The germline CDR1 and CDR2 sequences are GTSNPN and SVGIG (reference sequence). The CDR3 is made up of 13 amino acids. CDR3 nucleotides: TGTGCCTGGAGTCAGCAGGAGGGTTCACCCCTCCACTTT. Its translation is CAWSQQEGSPLHF.

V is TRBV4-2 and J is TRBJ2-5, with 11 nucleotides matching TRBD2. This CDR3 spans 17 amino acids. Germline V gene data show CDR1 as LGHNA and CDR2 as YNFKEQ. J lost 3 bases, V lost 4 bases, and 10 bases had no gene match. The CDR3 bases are TGTGCCAGCAGCCGCTCCGGGACTAGCGGATGGGAAGAGACCCAGTACTTC. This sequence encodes CASSRSGTSGWEETQYF.

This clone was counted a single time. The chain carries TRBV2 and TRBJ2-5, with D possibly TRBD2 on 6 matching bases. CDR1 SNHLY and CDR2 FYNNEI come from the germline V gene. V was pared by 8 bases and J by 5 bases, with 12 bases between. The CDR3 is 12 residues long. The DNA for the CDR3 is TGTGCCAGCTCGGGGGTACGGGAGACCCAGTACTTC. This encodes CASSGVRETQYF.

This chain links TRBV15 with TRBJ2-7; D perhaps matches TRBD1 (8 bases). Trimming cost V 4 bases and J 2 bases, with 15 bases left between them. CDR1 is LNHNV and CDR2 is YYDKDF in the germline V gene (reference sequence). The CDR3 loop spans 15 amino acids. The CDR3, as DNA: TGTGCCACCAGCAAAAACAGGGGGGGTCCCTACGAGCAGTACTTC. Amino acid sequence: CATSKNRGGPYEQYF.

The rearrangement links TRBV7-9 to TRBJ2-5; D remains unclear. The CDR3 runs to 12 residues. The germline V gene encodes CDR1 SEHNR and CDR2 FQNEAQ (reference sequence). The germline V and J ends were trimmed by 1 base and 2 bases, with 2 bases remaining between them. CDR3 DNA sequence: TGTGCCAGCAGCTTAGGACAAGAGACCCAGTACTTC. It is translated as CASSLGQETQYF.

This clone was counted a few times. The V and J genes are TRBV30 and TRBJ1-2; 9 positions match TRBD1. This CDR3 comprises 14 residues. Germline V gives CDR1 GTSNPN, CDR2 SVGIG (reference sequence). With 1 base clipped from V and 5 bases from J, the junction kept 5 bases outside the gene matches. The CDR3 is CAWSGGTGRYGYTF. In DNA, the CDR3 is TGTGCCTGGAGTGGAGGGACAGGGCGATATGGCTACACCTTC.

The CDR3 region is CASSQEQGFLTGELFF. The CDR3 nucleotides are TGCGCCAGCAGCCAAGAGCAGGGATTCCTCACCGGGGAGCTGTTTTTT. The chain uses TRBV4-1 and TRBJ2-2, with a possible D match to TRBD1 (5 bases). This CDR3 is 16 amino acids long. With 0 bases removed from V and 4 bases from J, the gap between germline ends came to 12 bases. From germline, CDR1 is MGHRA and CDR2 YSYEKL.

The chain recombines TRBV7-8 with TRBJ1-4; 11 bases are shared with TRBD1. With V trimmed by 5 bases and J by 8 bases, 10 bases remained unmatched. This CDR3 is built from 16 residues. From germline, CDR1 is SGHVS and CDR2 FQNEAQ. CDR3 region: CASSLTPGQGGEKLFF. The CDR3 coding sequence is TGTGCCAGCAGCCTCACTCCGGGACAGGGGGGGGAAAAACTGTTTTTT.

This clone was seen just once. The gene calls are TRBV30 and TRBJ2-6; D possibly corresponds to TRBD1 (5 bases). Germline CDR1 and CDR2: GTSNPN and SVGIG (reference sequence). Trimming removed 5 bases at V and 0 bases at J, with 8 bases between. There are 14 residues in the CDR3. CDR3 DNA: TGTGCCTGGGGGGCTAGCTCTGGGGCCAACGTCCTGACTTTC. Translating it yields CAWGASSGANVLTF.

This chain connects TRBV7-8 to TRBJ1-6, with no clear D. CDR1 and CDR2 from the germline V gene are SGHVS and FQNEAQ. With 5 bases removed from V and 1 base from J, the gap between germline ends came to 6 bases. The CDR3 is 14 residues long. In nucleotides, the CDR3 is TGTGCCAGCAGCGACTATTCCTATAATTCACCCCTCCACTTT. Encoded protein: CASSDYSYNSPLHF. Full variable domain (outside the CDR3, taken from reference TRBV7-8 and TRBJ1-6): GAGVSQSPRYKVAKRGQDVALRCDPISGHVSLFWYQQALGQGPEFLTYFQNEAQLDKSGLPSDRFFAERPEGSVSTLKIQRTQQEDSAVYLCASSDYSYNSPLHFGNGTRLTVT.

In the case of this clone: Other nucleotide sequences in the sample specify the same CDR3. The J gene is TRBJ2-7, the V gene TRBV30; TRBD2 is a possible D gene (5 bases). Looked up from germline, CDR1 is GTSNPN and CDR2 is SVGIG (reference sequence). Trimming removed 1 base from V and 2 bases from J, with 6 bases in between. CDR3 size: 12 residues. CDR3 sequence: CAWSAGTYEQYF. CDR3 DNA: TGTGCCTGGAGTGCGGGAACCTACGAGCAGTACTTC.

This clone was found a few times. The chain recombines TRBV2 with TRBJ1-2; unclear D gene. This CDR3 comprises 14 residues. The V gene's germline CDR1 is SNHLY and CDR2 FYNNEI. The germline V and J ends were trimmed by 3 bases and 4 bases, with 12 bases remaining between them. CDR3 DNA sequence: TGTGCCAGCAGTGATAGAGTACAGATCTATGGCTACACCTTC. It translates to CASSDRVQIYGYTF.

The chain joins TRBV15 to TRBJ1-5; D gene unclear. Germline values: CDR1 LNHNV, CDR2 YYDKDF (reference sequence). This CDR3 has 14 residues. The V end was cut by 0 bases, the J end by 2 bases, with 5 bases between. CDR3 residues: CATSRDKGNQPQHF. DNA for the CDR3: TGTGCCACCAGCAGAGATAAGGGCAATCAGCCCCAGCATTTT.

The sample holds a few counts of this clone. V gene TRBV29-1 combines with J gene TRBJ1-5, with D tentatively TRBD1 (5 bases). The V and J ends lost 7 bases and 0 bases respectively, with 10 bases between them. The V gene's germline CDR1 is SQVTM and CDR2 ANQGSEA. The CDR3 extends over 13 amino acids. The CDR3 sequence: CSAVDNSNQPQHF. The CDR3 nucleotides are TGCAGCGCCGTGGACAATAGCAATCAGCCCCAGCATTTT.

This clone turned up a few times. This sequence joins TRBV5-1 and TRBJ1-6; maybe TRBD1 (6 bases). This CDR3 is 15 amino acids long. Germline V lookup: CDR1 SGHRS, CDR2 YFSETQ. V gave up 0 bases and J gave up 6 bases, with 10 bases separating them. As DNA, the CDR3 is TGCGCCAGCAGCTTGGAACAGGGCCCTAATTCACCCCTCCACTTT. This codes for CASSLEQGPNSPLHF.

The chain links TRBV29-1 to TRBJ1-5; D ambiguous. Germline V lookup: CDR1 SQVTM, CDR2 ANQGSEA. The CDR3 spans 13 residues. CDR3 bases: TGCAGTGGACCTGGGCACGAAGGTCAGCCCCAGCATTTT. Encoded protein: CSGPGHEGQPQHF.

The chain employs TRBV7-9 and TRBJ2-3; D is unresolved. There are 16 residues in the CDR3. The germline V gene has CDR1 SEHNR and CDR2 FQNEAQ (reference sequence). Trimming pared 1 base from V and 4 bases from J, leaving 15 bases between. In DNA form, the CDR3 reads TGTGCCAGCAGCTTAGGCCTCTCTGAGAGCCCAGATACGCAGTATTTT. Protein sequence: CASSLGLSESPDTQYF.

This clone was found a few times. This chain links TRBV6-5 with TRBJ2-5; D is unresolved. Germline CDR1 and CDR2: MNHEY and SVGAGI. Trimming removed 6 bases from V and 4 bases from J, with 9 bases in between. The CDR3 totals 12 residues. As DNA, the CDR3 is TGTGCCAGCAGCTTTAATGTAGAGACCCAGTACTTC. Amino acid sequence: CASSFNVETQYF.

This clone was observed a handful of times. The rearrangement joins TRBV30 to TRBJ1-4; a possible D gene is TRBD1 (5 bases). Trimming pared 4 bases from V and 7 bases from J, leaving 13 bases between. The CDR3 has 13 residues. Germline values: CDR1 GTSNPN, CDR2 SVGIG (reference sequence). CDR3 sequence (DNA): TGTGCCTGGAACCCTCGAAGGGGTGAAAAACTGTTTTTT. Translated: CAWNPRRGEKLFF.

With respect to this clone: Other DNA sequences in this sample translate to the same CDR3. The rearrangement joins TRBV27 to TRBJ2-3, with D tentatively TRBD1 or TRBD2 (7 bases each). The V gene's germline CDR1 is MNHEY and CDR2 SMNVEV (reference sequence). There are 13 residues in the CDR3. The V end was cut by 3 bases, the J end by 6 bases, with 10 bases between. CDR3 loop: CASSFRGGDTQYF. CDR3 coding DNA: TGTGCCAGCAGTTTCAGGGGGGGCGATACGCAGTATTTT.

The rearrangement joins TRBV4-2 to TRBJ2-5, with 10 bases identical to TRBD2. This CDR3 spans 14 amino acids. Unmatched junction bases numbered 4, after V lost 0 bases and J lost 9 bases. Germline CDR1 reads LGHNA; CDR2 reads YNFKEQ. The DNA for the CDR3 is TGTGCCAGCAGCCAAGAACTAGCGGGGCACGCCCAGTACTTC. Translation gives CASSQELAGHAQYF.

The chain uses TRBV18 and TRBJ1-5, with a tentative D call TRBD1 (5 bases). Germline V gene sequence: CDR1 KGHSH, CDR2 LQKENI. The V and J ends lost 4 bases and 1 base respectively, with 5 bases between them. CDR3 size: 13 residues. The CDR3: CASSRDSNQPQHF. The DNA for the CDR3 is TGTGCCAGCTCACGGGACAGCAATCAGCCCCAGCATTTT.

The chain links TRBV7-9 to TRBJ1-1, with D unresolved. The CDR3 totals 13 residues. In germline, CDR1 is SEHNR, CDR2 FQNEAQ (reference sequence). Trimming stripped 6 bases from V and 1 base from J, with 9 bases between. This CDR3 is CASSIDGNTEAFF. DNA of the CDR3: TGTGCCAGCAGTATTGACGGGAACACTGAAGCTTTCTTT. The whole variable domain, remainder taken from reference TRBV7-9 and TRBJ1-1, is DTGVSQNPRHKITKRGQNVTFRCDPISEHNRLYWYRQTLGQGPEFLTYFQNEAQLEKSRLLSDRFSAERPKGSFSTLEIQRTEQGDSAMYLCASSIDGNTEAFFGQGTRLTVV.

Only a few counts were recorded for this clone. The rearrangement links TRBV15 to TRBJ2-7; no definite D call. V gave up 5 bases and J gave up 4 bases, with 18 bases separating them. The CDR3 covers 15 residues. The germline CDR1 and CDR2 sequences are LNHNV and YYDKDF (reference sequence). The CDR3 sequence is CATSQPAPLPYEQYF. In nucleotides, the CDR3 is TGTGCCACCAGCCAACCGGCCCCGCTCCCTTACGAGCAGTACTTC.

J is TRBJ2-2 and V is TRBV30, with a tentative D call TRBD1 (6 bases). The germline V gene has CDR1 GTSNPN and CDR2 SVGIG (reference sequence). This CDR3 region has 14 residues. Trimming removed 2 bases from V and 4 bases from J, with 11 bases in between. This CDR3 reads CAWSQQGGTGELFF. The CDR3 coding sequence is TGTGCCTGGAGTCAACAGGGTGGCACCGGGGAGCTGTTTTTT.